This T cell receptor (beta chain) emerged from a study of blood T cell repertoires in COVID-19. Study at large: The United States, Italy and Spain supplied acute and convalescent COVID-19 samples. The analysed material was cDNA or gDNA that came from T cells, B-cell-depleted T cells, or PBMCs.

In the authors' methods: Researchers report that nucleated cell counts were estimated from reference gene primer amplification. Sequenced by immunoSEQ multiplex PCR; TCRdb stores in-frame clones only, minus some. Clone size and the V and J calls come from that table; the DNA yielded D and trimming. Of about 120,000 clones listed, over 70% are singletons. Sequencing was performed on peripheral blood. The receptor comes from a woman between 50 and 59 years old with acute or convalescent COVID-19.

The CDR3 protein is CSVDQGGDQPQHF. The CDR3 DNA sequence: TGCAGCGTTGATCAGGGGGGCGATCAGCCCCAGCATTTT. V and J are TRBV29-1 and TRBJ1-5; TRBD1 agrees at 7 bases. The CDR3 is 13 amino acids. V lost 3 bases to trimming and J lost 5 bases; unmatched junction nucleotides: 4. CDR1 is SQVTM, CDR2 ANQGSEA, per germline. The whole variable domain, remainder taken from reference TRBV29-1 and TRBJ1-5, is SAVISQKPSRDICQRGTSLTIQCQVDSQVTMMFWYRQQPGQSLTLIATANQGSEATYESGFVIDKFPISRPNLTFSTLTVSNMSPEDSSIYLCSVDQGGDQPQHFGDGTRLSIL.